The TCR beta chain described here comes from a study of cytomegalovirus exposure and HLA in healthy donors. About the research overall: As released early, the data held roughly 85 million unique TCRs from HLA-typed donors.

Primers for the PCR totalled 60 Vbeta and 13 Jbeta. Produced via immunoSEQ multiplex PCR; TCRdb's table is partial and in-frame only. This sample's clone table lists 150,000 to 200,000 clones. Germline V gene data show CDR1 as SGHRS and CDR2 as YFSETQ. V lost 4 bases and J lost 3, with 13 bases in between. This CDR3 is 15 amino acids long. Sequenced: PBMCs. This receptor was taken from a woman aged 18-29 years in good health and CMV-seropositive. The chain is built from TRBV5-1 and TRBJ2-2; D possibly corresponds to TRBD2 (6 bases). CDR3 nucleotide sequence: TGCGCCAGCAGCGACGGGACTTCTCACACCGGGGAGCTGTTTTTT. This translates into CASSDGTSHTGELFF.